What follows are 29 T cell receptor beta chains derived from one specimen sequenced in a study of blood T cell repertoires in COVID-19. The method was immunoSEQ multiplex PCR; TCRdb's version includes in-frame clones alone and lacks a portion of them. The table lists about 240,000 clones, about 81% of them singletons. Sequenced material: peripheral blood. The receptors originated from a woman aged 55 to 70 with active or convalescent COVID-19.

The chain's CDR3 is CASSRAYNEQFF. The CDR3 DNA sequence: TGTGCCAGCAGCCGCGCCTACAATGAGCAGTTCTTC. This chain connects TRBV7-9 to TRBJ2-1; D is unclear. The V end lost 5 bases, the J end lost 2 bases, and 4 bases lay between the germline ends. Per germline, CDR1 SEHNR and CDR2 FQNEAQ (reference sequence). This CDR3 is built from 12 residues.

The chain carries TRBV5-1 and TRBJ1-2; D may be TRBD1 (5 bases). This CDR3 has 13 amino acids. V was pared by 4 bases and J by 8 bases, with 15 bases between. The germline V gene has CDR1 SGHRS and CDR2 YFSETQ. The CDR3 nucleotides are TGCGCCAGCAGCGCTGAAGGGGTAGACGGCTACACCTTC. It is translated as CASSAEGVDGYTF.

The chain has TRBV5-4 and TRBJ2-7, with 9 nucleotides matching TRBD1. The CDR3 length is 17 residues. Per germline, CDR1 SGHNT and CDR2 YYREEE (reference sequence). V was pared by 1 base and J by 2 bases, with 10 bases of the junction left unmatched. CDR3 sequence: CASSLHLGTGRPYEQYF. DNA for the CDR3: TGTGCCAGCAGCTTGCATTTGGGGACAGGGCGACCCTACGAGCAGTACTTC.

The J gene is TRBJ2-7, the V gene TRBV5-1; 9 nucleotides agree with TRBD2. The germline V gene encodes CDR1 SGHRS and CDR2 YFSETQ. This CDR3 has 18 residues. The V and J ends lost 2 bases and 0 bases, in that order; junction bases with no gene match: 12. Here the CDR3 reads CASSFSGTSSFNSYEQYF. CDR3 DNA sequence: TGCGCCAGCAGCTTCTCCGGGACTAGCTCCTTCAACTCCTACGAGCAGTACTTC.

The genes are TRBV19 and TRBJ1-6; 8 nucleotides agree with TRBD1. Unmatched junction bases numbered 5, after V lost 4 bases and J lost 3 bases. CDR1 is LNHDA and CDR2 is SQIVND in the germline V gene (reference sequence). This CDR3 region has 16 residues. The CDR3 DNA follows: TGTGCCAGTAGTACTCAAGGGACAGGCTATAATTCACCCCTCCACTTT. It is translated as CASSTQGTGYNSPLHF.

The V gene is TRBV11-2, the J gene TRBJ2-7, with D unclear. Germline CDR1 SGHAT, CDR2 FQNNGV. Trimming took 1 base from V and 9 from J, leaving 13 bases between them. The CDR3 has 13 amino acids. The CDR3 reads CASSLGRRSGQYF. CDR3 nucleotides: TGTGCCAGCAGCTTAGGTCGCCGATCCGGGCAGTACTTC.

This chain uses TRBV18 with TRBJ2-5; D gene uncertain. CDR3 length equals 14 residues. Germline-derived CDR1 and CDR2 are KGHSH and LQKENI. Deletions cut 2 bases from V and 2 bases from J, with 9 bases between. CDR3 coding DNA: TGTGCCAGCTCACCAGGTAACGAGCAAGAGACCCAGTACTTC. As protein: CASSPGNEQETQYF.

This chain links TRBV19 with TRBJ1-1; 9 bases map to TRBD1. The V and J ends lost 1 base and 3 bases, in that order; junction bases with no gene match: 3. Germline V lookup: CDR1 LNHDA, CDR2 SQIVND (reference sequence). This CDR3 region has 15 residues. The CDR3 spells CASSIVGQGYTEAFF. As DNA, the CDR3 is TGTGCCAGTAGTATAGTTGGACAGGGGTACACTGAAGCTTTCTTT.

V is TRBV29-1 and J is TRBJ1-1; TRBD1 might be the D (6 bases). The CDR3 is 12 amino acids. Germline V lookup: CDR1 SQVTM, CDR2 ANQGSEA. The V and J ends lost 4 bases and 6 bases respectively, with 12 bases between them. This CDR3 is CSVVEGVAEAFF. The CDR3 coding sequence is TGCAGCGTTGTTGAGGGGGTGGCTGAAGCTTTCTTT.

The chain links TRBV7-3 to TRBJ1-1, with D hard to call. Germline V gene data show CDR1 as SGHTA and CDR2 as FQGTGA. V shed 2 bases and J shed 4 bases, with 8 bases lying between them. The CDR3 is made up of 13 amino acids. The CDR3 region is CASSLDSFTEAFF. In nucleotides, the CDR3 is TGTGCCAGCAGCTTAGATAGCTTCACTGAAGCTTTCTTT.

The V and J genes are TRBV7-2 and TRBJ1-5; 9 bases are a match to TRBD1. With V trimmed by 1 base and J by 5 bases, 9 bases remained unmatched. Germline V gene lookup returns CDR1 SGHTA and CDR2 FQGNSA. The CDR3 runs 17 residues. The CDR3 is CASSLVAGTGIYQPQHF. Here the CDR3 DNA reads TGTGCCAGCAGCTTAGTTGCCGGGACAGGGATATATCAGCCCCAGCATTTT. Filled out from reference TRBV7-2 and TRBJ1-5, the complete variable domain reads GAGVSQSPSNKVTEKGKDVELRCDPISGHTALYWYRQSLGQGLEFLIYFQGNSAPDKSGLPSDRFSAERTGGSVSTLTIQRTQQEDSAVYLCASSLVAGTGIYQPQHFGDGTRLSIL.

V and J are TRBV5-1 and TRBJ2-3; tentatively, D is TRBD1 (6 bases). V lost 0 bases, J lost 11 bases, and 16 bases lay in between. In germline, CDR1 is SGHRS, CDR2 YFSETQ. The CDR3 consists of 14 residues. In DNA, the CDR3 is TGCGCCAGCAGCTTGGAGGCAGGGGCGGTGAGGCAGTATTTT. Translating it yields CASSLEAGAVRQYF.

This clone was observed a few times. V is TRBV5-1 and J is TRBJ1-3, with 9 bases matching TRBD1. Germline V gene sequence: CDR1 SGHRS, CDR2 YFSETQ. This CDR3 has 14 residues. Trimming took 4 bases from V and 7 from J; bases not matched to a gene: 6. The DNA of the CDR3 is TGCGCCAGCAGCGCGCAGACAGGGGGGAACACCATATATTTT. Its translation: CASSAQTGGNTIYF. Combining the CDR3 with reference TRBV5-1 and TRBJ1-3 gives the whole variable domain KAGVTQTPRYLIKTRGQQVTLSCSPISGHRSVSWYQQTPGQGLQFLFEYFSETQRNKGNFPGRFSGRQFSNSRSEMNVSTLELGDSALYLCASSAQTGGNTIYFGEGSWLTVV.

The CDR3 DNA sequence: TGTGCCTGGACGGACAGGTCCCCCTACAATGAGCAGTTCTTC. It is translated as CAWTDRSPYNEQFF. J is TRBJ2-1 and V is TRBV30; 7 bases agree with TRBD1. Germline lookup yields CDR1 GTSNPN and CDR2 SVGIG (reference sequence). The CDR3 length is 14 residues. Unmatched junction bases numbered 5, after V lost 4 bases and J lost 2 bases.

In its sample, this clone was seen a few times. In nucleotides, the CDR3 is TGTGCCAGCAGCCCGCGGGGGGCCCTCCTAGAGACCCAGTACTTC. Translation gives CASSPRGALLETQYF. The rearrangement uses TRBV4-2 and TRBJ2-5; 8 bases map to TRBD2. Germline V gene data show CDR1 as LGHNA and CDR2 as YNFKEQ. The V segment lost 4 bases and the J segment 4 bases; nucleotides outside the gene matches: 8. This CDR3 region has 15 residues.

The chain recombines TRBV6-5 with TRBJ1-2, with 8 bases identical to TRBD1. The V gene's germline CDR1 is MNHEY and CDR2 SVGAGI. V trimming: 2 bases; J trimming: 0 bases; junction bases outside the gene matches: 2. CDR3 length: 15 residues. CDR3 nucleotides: TGTGCCAGCAGTTACCTACAGGGGGCTAACTATGGCTACACCTTC. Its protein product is CASSYLQGANYGYTF.

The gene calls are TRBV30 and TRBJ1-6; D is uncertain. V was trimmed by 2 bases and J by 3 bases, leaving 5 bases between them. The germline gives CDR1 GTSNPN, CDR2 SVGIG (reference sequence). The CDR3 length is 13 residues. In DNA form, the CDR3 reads TGTGCCTGGAGTCAGAACTATAATTCACCCCTCCACTTT. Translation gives CAWSQNYNSPLHF. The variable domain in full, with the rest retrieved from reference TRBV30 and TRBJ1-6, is SQTIHQWPATLVQPVGSPLSLECTVEGTSNPNLYWYRQAAGRGLQLLFYSVGIGQISSEVPQNLSASRPQDRQFILSSKKLLLSDSGFYLCAWSQNYNSPLHFGNGTRLTVT.

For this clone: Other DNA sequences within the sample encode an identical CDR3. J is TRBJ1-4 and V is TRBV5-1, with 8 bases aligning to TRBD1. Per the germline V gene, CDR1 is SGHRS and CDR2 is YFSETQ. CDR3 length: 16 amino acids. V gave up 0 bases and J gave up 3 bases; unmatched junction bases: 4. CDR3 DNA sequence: TGCGCCAGCAGCTTGGGGACAGGGCCAGCTAATGAAAAACTGTTTTTT. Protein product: CASSLGTGPANEKLFF.

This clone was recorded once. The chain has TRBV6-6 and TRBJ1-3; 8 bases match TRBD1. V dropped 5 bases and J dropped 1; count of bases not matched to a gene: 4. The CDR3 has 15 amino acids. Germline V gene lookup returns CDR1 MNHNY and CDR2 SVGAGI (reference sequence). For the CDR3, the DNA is TGTGCCAGCAGTGAGACAGGGGCTTCTGGAAACACCATATATTTT. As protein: CASSETGASGNTIYF.

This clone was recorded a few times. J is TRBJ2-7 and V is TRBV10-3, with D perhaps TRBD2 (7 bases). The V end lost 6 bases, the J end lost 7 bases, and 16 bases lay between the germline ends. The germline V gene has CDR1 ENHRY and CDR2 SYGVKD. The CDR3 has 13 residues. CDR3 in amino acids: CAISLGGLGEQYF. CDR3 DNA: TGTGCCATCAGCTTGGGGGGGCTGGGAGAGCAGTACTTC.

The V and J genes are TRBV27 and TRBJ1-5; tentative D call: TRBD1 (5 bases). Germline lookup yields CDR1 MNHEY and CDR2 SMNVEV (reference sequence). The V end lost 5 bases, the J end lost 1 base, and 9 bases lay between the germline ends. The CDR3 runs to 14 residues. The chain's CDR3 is CASSPDTSNQPQHF. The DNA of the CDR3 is TGTGCCAGCAGTCCGGACACCAGCAATCAGCCCCAGCATTTT.

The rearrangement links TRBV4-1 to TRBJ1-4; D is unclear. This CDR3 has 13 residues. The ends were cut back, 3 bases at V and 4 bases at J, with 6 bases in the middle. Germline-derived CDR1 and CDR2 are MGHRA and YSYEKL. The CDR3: CASSQRSNEKLFF. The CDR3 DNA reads TGCGCCAGCAGCCAGAGGAGTAATGAAAAACTGTTTTTT.

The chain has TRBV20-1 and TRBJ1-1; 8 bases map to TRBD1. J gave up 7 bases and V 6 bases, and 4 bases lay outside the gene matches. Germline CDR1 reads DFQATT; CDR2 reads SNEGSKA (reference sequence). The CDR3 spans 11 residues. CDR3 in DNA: TGCAGTGCGGACAGGGCCCGTGAAGCTTTCTTT. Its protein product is CSADRAREAFF.

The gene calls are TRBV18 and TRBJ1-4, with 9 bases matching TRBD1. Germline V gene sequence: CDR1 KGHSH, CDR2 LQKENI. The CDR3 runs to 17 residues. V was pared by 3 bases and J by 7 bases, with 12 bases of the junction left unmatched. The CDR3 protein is CASSPAQTGTGLEKLFF. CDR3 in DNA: TGTGCCAGCTCACCCGCCCAAACCGGGACAGGGCTTGAAAAACTGTTTTTT. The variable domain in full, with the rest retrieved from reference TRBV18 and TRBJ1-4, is NAGVMQNPRHLVRRRGQEARLRCSPMKGHSHVYWYRQLPEEGLKFMVYLQKENIIDESGMPKERFSAEFPKEGPSILRIQQVVRGDSAAYFCASSPAQTGTGLEKLFFGSGTQLSVL.

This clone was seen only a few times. The DNA for the CDR3 is TGCGCCAGCAGTCCGGGACACAGCTCCTACGAGCAGTACTTC. It translates to CASSPGHSSYEQYF. This chain uses TRBV10-2 with TRBJ2-7, with D possibly TRBD1 on 6 matching bases. The CDR3 is 14 amino acids. Trimming pared 5 bases from V and 0 bases from J, leaving 11 bases between. From germline, CDR1 is WSHSY and CDR2 SAAADI.

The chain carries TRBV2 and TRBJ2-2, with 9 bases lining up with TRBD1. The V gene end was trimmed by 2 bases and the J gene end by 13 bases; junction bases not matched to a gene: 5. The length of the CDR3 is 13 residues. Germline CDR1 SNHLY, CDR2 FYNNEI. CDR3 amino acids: CASSERGQGVLFF. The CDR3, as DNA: TGTGCCAGCAGTGAAAGGGGACAGGGAGTGCTGTTTTTT.

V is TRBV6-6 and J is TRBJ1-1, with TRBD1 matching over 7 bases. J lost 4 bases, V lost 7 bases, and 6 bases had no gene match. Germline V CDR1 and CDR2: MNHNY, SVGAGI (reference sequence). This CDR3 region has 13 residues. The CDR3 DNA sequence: TGTGCCAGCACCCAGGGGGGTCGCACTGAAGCTTTCTTT. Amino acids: CASTQGGRTEAFF.

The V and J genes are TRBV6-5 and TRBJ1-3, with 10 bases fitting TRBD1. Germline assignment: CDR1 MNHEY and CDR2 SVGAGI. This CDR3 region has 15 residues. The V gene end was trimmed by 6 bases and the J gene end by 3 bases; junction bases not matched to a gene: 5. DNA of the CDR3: TGTGCCAGCAGAGGGGACAGGGGTTTTGGAAACACCATATATTTT. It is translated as CASRGDRGFGNTIYF.

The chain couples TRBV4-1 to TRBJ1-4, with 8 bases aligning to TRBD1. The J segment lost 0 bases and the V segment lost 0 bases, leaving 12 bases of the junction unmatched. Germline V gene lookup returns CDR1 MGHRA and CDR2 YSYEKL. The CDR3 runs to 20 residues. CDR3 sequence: CASSQDGRRSTGATNEKLFF. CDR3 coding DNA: TGCGCCAGCAGCCAAGACGGTCGCAGGTCGACAGGGGCAACTAATGAAAAACTGTTTTTT.